A selection of T cell receptor beta chains follows, all from one sample in a study of cytomegalovirus exposure and HLA in healthy donors. Sequencing was performed with immunoSEQ multiplex PCR; in TCRdb, only in-frame clones are kept and a portion is missing. This sample has some 180,000 clones, with less than 90% found just once. Specimen: PBMCs. The receptors derive from a girl aged 5-17 years in good health and CMV-seropositive. Both conserved end residues are part of each CDR3. D genes are given only for firm matches. Size is stated for part of the rows, as once, few or many counts, or as a class when the clone is expanded.

abundance	v_gene	d_gene	j_gene	CDR3nt	CDR3aa
NA	TRBV7-6	NA	TRBJ2-1	TGTGCCAGCAGCTTAGGCAGTGAGCAGTTCTTC	CASSLGSEQFF
NA	TRBV27	TRBD2	TRBJ2-1	TGTGCCAGCAGACTAGCGGGAGTGTTTTACAATGAGCAGTTCTTC	CASRLAGVFYNEQFF
NA	TRBV6-5	NA	TRBJ1-6	TGTGCCAGCAGTTACTCTATTACAGAAGCTGGGTCACCCCTCCACTTT	CASSYSITEAGSPLHF
NA	TRBV11-2	TRBD1	TRBJ2-5	TGTGCCAGCAGCCCTTCCCAGGGGGTCTATGAGACCCAGTACTTC	CASSPSQGVYETQYF
NA	TRBV29-1	TRBD1	TRBJ2-6	TGCAGCGTTGTTGGGACAGGGAGGTCTGGGGCCAACGTCCTGACTTTC	CSVVGTGRSGANVLTF
NA	TRBV30	TRBD2	TRBJ2-5	TGTGCCTGGAGTGTAGCTAGCGGAGTCCCCCAGTACTTC	CAWSVASGVPQYF
NA	TRBV6-5	TRBD1	TRBJ1-4	TGTGCCAGCAGTTACTCTGGGACAGGGAATGAAAAACTGTTTTTT	CASSYSGTGNEKLFF
once	TRBV11-2	TRBD2	TRBJ2-1	TGTGCCAGCAGCATCCAGCGGGAGTCCAATGAGCAGTTCTTC	CASSIQRESNEQFF
NA	TRBV9	TRBD1	TRBJ1-5	TGTGCCAGCAGCGTAGGGTATAAGGGACAGGAGCCCCAGCATTTT	CASSVGYKGQEPQHF
NA	TRBV9	NA	TRBJ1-2	TGTGCCAGCAGCGGGAGGGGCTGGTATGGCTACACCTTC	CASSGRGWYGYTF
NA	TRBV19	TRBD1	TRBJ2-7	TGTGCCAGTAGTATTAACCGCCCGGACAGGGGAGCCTACGAGCAGTACTTC	CASSINRPDRGAYEQYF
once	TRBV7-2	TRBD1	TRBJ2-2	TGTGCCAGCAGCCAAAGACAGGGAGTCACCGGGGAGCTGTTTTTT	CASSQRQGVTGELFF
once	TRBV29-1	TRBD2	TRBJ2-7	TGCAGCGTACGACTAGCCCAGAGGGGCGAGCAGTACTTC	CSVRLAQRGEQYF
NA	TRBV7-6	TRBD2	TRBJ2-7	TGTGCCAGCAGCGGGGGAGGGACGTACGGAGCCTCCTACGAGCAGTACTTC	CASSGGGTYGASYEQYF
NA	TRBV11-1	TRBD2	TRBJ2-3	TGTGCCAGCAAATACCTAACTAGCGGGAGCACAGATACGCAGTATTTT	CASKYLTSGSTDTQYF
NA	TRBV6-5	TRBD1	TRBJ2-5	TGTGCCAGCAGTTACTCAACGGCCAGGGGGCCAGAGACCCAGTACTTC	CASSYSTARGPETQYF
NA	TRBV19	NA	TRBJ2-5	TGTGCCAGTAGTATAGACGGGGGAGTTGGGGAGACCCAGTACTTC	CASSIDGGVGETQYF
once	TRBV27	NA	TRBJ2-3	TGTGCCAGCAGTTCCCAGGGTACGCAGTATTTT	CASSSQGTQYF
NA	TRBV5-4	NA	TRBJ2-5	TGTGCCAGCAGCCTATCTAGGGGAACTAAAGAGACCCAGTACTTC	CASSLSRGTKETQYF
NA	TRBV10-3	TRBD1	TRBJ1-5	TGTGCCATCAGTGAAGGACAGGGTCGCAATCAGCCCCAGCATTTT	CAISEGQGRNQPQHF
NA	TRBV12-5	NA	TRBJ1-5	TGTGCTAGTGGTTTGGTACTGTCGGGGAGGGATCGTCAGCCCCAGCATTTT	CASGLVLSGRDRQPQHF
NA	TRBV2	TRBD1	TRBJ1-6	TGTGCCAGCAGTGACGCTGACAGGGGGAATTCACCCCTCCACTTT	CASSDADRGNSPLHF
few	TRBV5-6	NA	TRBJ1-1	TGTGCCAGCAGGGGAAGAGGGATGGGGGCAGGGGAAGCTTTCTTT	CASRGRGMGAGEAFF
NA	TRBV19	NA	TRBJ1-5	TGTGCCACCTCAGACAGTTTCAATCAGCCCCAGCATTTT	CATSDSFNQPQHF
few	TRBV10-1	NA	TRBJ2-7	TGCGCCAGCAGCCAGGGGCCCACCTACGAGCAGTACTTC	CASSQGPTYEQYF
NA	TRBV2	NA	TRBJ2-1	TGTGCCAGCATTTACGAAGCGGGTTCCTACAATGAGCAGTTCTTC	CASIYEAGSYNEQFF
NA	TRBV10-3	NA	TRBJ1-1	TGTGCCATCAGTGAGTTACAGGGCTCCCAAGCTTTCTTT	CAISELQGSQAFF